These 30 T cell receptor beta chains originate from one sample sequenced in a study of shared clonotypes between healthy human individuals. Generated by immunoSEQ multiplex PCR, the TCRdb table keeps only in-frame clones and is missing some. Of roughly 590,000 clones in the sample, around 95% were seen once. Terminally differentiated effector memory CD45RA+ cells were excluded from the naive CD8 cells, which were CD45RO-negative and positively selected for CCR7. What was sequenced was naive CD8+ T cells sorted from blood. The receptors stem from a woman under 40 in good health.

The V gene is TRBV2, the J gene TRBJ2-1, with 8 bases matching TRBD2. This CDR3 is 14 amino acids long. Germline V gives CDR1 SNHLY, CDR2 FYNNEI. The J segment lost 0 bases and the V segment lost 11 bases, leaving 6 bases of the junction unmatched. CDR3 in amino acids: CAADGGGSYNEQFF. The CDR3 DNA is TGTGCCGCTGACGGGGGGGGCTCCTACAATGAGCAGTTCTTC.

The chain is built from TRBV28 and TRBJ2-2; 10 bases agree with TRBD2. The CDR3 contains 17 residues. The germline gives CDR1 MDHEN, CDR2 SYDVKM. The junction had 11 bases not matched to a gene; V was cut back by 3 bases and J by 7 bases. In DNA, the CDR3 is TGTGCCAGCAGTTTGGGGCTAGCGGGAGAAAGGATCGGGGAGCTGTTTTTT. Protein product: CASSLGLAGERIGELFF.

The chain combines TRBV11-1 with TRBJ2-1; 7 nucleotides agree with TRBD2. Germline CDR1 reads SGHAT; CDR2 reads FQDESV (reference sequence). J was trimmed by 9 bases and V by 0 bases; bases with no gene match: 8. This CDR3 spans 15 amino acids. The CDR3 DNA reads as TGTGCCAGCAGCTTAGCTGGACTAGTCGTCTCTGAGCAGTTCTTC. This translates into CASSLAGLVVSEQFF.

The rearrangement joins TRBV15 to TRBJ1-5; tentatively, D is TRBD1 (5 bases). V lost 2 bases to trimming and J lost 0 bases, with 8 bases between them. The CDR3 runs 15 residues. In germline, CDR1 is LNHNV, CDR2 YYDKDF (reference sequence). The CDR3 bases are TGTGCCACCAGCAGACAGGGCAATAGCAATCAGCCCCAGCATTTT. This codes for CATSRQGNSNQPQHF.

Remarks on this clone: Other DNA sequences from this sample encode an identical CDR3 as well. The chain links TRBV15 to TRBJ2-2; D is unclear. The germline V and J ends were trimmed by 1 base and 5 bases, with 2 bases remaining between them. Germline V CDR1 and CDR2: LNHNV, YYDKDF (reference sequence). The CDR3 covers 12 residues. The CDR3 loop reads CATSRGTGELFF. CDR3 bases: TGTGCCACCAGCAGAGGGACCGGGGAGCTGTTTTTT.

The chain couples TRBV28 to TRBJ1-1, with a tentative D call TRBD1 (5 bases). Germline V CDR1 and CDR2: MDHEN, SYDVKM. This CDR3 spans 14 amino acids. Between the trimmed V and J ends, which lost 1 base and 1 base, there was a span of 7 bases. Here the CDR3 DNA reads TGTGCCAGCAGTTTATTAGGGGAGAACACTGAAGCTTTCTTT. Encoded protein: CASSLLGENTEAFF.

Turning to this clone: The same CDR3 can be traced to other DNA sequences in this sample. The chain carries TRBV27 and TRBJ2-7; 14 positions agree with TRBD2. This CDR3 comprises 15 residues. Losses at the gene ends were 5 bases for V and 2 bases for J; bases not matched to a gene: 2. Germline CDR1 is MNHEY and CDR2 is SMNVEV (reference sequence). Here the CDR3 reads CASSLTSGRAYEQYF. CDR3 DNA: TGTGCCAGCAGTCTGACTAGCGGGAGGGCCTACGAGCAGTACTTC.

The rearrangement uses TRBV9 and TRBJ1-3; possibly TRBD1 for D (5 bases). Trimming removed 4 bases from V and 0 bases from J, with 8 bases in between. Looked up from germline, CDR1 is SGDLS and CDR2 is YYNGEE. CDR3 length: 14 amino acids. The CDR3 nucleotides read TGTGCCAGCAGCCCCGACAGCTCTGGAAACACCATATATTTT. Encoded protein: CASSPDSSGNTIYF.

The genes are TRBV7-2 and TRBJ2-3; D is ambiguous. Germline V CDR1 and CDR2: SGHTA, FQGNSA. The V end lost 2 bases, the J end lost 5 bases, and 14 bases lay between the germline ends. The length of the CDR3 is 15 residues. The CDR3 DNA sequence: TGTGCCAGCAGCTTACGGTTCCAGCAGATAGATACGCAGTATTTT. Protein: CASSLRFQQIDTQYF.

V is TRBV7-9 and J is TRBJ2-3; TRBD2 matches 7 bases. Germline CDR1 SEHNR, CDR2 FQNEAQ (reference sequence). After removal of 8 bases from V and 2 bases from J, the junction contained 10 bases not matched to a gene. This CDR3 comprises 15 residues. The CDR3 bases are TGTGCCAGCCCCGGGATGCTAGCGGCCACAGATACGCAGTATTTT. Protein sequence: CASPGMLAATDTQYF.

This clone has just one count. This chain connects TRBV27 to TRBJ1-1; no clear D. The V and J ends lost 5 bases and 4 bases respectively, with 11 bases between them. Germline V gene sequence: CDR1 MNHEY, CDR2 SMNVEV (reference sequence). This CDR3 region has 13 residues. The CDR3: CASSPRALTEAFF. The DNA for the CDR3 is TGTGCCAGCAGTCCGCGGGCTCTCACTGAAGCTTTCTTT.

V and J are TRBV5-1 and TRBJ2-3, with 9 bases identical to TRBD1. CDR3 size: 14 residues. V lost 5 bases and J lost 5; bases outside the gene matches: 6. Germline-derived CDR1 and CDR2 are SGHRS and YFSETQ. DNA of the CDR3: TGCGCCAGCAGGGACAGGGGACCTGGAGATACGCAGTATTTT. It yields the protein CASRDRGPGDTQYF.

The chain's CDR3 is CASSHYPTGSEQFF. Here the CDR3 DNA reads TGTGCCAGCAGCCACTACCCGACGGGGAGTGAGCAGTTCTTC. This sequence joins TRBV5-6 and TRBJ2-1; D might be TRBD2 (5 bases). The V gene's germline CDR1 is SGHDT and CDR2 YYEEEE. V was shortened by 4 bases and J by 9 bases, with 17 bases between the two germline ends. The CDR3 is made up of 14 amino acids.

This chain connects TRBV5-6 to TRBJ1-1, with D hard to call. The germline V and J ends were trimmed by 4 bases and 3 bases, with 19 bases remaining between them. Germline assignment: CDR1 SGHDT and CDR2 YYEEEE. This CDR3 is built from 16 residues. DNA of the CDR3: TGTGCCAGCAGCCCCGGCGTGGTGATCGGTGACACTGAAGCTTTCTTT. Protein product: CASSPGVVIGDTEAFF.

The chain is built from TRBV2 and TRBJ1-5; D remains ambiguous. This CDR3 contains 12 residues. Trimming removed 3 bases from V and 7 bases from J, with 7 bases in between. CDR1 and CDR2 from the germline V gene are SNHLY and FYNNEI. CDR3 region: CASSDMGQPQHF. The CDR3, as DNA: TGTGCCAGCAGTGATATGGGACAGCCCCAGCATTTT.

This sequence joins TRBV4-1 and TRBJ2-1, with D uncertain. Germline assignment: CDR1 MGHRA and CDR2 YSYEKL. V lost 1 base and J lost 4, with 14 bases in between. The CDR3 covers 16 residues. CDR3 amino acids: CASSQGGSPPYNEQFF. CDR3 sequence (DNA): TGCGCCAGCAGCCAAGGTGGCAGCCCCCCATACAATGAGCAGTTCTTC.

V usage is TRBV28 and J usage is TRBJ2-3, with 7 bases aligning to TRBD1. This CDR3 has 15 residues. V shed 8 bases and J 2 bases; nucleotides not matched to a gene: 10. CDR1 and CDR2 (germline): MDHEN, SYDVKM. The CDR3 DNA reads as TGTGCCAGCGCCCCTCGGGACAGACTCACAGATACGCAGTATTTT. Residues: CASAPRDRLTDTQYF. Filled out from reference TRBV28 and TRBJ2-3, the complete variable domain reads DVKVTQSSRYLVKRTGEKVFLECVQDMDHENMFWYRQDPGLGLRLIYFSYDVKMKEKGDIPEGYSVSREKKERFSLILESASTNQTSMYLCASAPRDRLTDTQYFGPGTRLTVL.

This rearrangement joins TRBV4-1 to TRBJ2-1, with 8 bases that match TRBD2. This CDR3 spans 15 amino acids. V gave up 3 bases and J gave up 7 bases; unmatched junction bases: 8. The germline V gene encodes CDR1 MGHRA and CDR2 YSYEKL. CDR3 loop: CASSHPLAGGNEQFF. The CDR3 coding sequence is TGCGCCAGCAGCCACCCTCTTGCGGGAGGTAATGAGCAGTTCTTC.

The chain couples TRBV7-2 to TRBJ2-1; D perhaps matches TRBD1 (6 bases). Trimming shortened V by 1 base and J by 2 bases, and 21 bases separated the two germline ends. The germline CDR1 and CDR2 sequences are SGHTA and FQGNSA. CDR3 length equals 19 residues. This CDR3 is CASSLVQGPVMRAYNEQFF. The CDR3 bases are TGTGCCAGCAGCTTAGTCCAGGGGCCAGTTATGAGGGCCTACAATGAGCAGTTCTTC.

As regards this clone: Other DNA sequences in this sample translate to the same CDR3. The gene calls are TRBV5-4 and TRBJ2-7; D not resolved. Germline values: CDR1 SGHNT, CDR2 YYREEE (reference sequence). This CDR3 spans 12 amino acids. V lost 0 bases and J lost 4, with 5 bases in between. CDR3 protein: CASSLGGYEQYF. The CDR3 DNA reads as TGTGCCAGCAGCTTGGGGGGTTACGAGCAGTACTTC.

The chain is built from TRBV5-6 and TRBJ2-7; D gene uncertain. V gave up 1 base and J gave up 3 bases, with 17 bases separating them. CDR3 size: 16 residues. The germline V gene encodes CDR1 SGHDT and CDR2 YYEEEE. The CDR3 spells CASSLRLPPYYYEQYF. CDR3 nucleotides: TGTGCCAGCAGCTTGAGGCTGCCCCCTTATTACTACGAGCAGTACTTC.

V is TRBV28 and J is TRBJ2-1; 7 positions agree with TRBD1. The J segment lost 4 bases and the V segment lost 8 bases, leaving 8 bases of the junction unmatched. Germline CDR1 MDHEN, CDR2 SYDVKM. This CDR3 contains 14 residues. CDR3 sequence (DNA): TGTGCCAGCCAAGGCCGGGACAGATACAATGAGCAGTTCTTC. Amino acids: CASQGRDRYNEQFF. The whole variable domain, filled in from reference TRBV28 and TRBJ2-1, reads DVKVTQSSRYLVKRTGEKVFLECVQDMDHENMFWYRQDPGLGLRLIYFSYDVKMKEKGDIPEGYSVSREKKERFSLILESASTNQTSMYLCASQGRDRYNEQFFGPGTRLTVL.

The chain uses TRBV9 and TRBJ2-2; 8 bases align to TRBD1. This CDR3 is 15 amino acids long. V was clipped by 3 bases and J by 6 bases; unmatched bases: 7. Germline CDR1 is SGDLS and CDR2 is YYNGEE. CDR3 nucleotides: TGTGCCAGCAGCGGAGGACAGGGACGTCCCGGGGAGCTGTTTTTT. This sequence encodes CASSGGQGRPGELFF.

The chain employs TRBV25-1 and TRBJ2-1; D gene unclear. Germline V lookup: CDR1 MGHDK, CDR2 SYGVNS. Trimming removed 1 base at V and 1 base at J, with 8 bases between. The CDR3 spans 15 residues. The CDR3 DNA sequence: TGTGCCAGCAGTGAATTTGGGGTATCCTACAATGAGCAGTTCTTC. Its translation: CASSEFGVSYNEQFF.

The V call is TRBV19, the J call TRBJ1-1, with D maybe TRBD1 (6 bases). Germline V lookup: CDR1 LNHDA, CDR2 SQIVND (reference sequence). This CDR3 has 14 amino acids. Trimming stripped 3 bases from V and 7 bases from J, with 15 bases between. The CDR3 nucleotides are TGTGCCAGTAGTATGGGGGCCTCCGACCTTGAAGCTTTCTTT. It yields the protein CASSMGASDLEAFF.

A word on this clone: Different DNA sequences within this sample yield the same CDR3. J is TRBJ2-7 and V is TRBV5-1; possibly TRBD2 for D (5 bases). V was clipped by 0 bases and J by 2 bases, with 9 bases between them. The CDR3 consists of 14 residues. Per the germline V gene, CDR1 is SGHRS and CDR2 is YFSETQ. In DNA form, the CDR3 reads TGCGCCAGCAGCTTGGCAGGCGGGCCCTACGAGCAGTACTTC. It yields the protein CASSLAGGPYEQYF.

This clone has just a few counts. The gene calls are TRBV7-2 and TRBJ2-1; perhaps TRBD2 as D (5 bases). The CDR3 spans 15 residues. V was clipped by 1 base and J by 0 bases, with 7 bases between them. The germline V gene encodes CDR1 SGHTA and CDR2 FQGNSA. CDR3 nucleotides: TGTGCCAGCAGCTTAGGGGAGAGCTCCTACAATGAGCAGTTCTTC. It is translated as CASSLGESSYNEQFF.

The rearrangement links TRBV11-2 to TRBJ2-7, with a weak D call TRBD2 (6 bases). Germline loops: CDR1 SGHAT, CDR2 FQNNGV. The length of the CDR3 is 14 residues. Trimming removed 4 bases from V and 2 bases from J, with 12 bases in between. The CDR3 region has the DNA TGTGCCAGCAGCTCGAGGAGGGCCCCCTACGAGCAGTACTTC. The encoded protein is CASSSRRAPYEQYF.

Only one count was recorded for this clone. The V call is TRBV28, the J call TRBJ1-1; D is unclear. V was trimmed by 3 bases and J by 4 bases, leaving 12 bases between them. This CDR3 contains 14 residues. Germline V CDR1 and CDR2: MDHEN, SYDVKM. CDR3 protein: CASSFRMGSTEAFF. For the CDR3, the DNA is TGTGCCAGCAGTTTCAGAATGGGAAGCACTGAAGCTTTCTTT.

The DNA for the CDR3 is TGTGCCAGCAGCCTTCGTGGGACCGGGGAGCTGTTTTTT. Translation: CASSLRGTGELFF. The chain employs TRBV2 and TRBJ2-2; D gene uncertain. V dropped 6 bases and J dropped 5 bases, with 10 bases sitting between them. The CDR3 loop spans 13 amino acids. Germline CDR1 and CDR2: SNHLY and FYNNEI.